This T cell receptor beta chain was obtained from a study of blood T cell repertoires in COVID-19. Whole-study context: Both acute and convalescent COVID-19 samples were obtained from the United States, Italy and Spain. The cDNA or gDNA used as material had been derived from T cells, B-cell-depleted T cells, or PBMCs.

As processed by the authors: How many nucleated cells were present was estimated from reference gene primer amplification. Measured with immunoSEQ multiplex PCR; TCRdb has only the in-frame clones, and not every one. D and trimming were read from the DNA, whereas the V and J calls and clone size are those reported in that table. The sample contains under 130,000 clones, about 85% of which appear only once. Germline V gene sequence: CDR1 ENHRY, CDR2 SYGVKD. V was cut by 4 bases and J by 3 bases, with 4 bases left in between. The CDR3 loop spans 11 amino acids. The origin of this receptor is a man between 50 and 59 years old with acute or convalescent COVID-19. The V gene is TRBV10-3, the J gene TRBJ2-7, with D unresolved. Sample: peripheral blood. As DNA, the CDR3 is TGTGCCATCAGTGGAGGCTACGAGCAGTACTTC. It is translated as CAISGGYEQYF.